This T cell receptor (beta chain) was sequenced for a study of cytomegalovirus exposure and HLA in healthy donors. Repertoires were generated with immunoSEQ multiplex PCR, while TCRdb's copy carries only in-frame clones and drops some. The data show 110,000 to 150,000 clones, about 95% seen once. CDR3 length: 13 residues. Deletions cut 4 bases from V and 4 bases from J, with 11 bases between. The germline V gene has CDR1 LNHDA and CDR2 SQIVND (reference sequence). Sequenced: PBMCs. The sequence was obtained from a man between 18 and 35 years old in good health and CMV-seropositive. The chain uses TRBV19 and TRBJ2-7; TRBD1 might be the D (7 bases). CDR3 protein: CASSNSGGYEQYF. The CDR3 DNA is TGTGCCAGTAGTAACTCAGGGGGGTACGAGCAGTACTTC.